The 14 T cell receptor beta chains in this list originate from one sample, sequenced in a study of cytomegalovirus exposure and HLA in healthy donors. PCR used 60 Vbeta primers and 13 Jbeta primers. Produced via immunoSEQ multiplex PCR; TCRdb's table is partial and in-frame only. The sample has more than 140,000 clones; approximately 80% are singletons. Sequences were obtained from PBMCs. These receptors were taken from a man aged 25 to 40 in good health and CMV-seropositive.

Of note for this clone: A read error may account for a junction end that differs from germline. The chain links TRBV4-3 to TRBJ2-6; D might be TRBD1 (5 bases). From germline, CDR1 is LGHNA and CDR2 YSLEER. This CDR3 contains 16 residues. The CDR3 here is CASSQDHGSGANGLTF. Here the CDR3 DNA reads TGCGCCAGCAGCCAAGATCATGGCTCTGGGGCCAACGGCCTGACTTTC.

This clone was observed a handful of times. The chain employs TRBV5-1 and TRBJ1-3; D not resolved. CDR1 is SGHRS and CDR2 is YFSETQ in the germline V gene. This CDR3 region has 14 residues. With 4 bases removed from V and 4 bases from J, the gap between germline ends came to 12 bases. CDR3 in DNA: TGCGCCAGCAGCGTTGGCGGGTTGGGAAACACCATATATTTT. This gives the protein CASSVGGLGNTIYF.

V is TRBV11-3 and J is TRBJ2-1; D is perhaps TRBD2 (6 bases). The length of the CDR3 is 14 residues. V was pared by 5 bases and J by 7 bases, with 15 bases between. CDR1 and CDR2 (germline): SGHNT, YENEEA. The CDR3 sequence is CASSTRGGLNEQFF. CDR3 sequence (DNA): TGTGCCAGCAGCACGCGTGGAGGGTTAAATGAGCAGTTCTTC.

CDR3 protein: CSVRAGWNTEAFF. The DNA for the CDR3 is TGCAGCGTCAGGGCAGGATGGAACACTGAAGCTTTCTTT. This chain links TRBV29-1 with TRBJ1-1, with D possibly being TRBD1 (5 bases). This CDR3 has 13 amino acids. Germline CDR1 is SQVTM and CDR2 is ANQGSEA. The V and J ends lost 6 bases and 1 base respectively, with 12 bases between them.

This chain uses TRBV4-3 with TRBJ2-2, with D perhaps TRBD1 (6 bases). Germline V gene lookup returns CDR1 LGHNA and CDR2 YSLEER. CDR3 size: 16 residues. Between the trimmed V and J ends, which lost 2 bases and 6 bases, there was a span of 16 bases. The CDR3 spells CASSQQLDRTAGELFF. The CDR3 nucleotides are TGCGCCAGCAGCCAACAACTCGACAGGACTGCCGGGGAGCTGTTTTTT.

The J gene is TRBJ1-4, the V gene TRBV19, with 7 bases lining up with TRBD1. The length of the CDR3 is 13 residues. Germline trimming cut 6 bases from V and 8 bases from J; bases unmatched to any gene: 6. CDR1 is LNHDA and CDR2 is SQIVND in the germline V gene (reference sequence). CDR3 DNA: TGTGCCAGTAGGCCCGGGACAGACGAAAAACTGTTTTTT. Its translation is CASRPGTDEKLFF.

The V gene is TRBV18, the J gene TRBJ1-6; a possible D gene is TRBD1 (5 bases). Germline CDR1 is KGHSH and CDR2 is LQKENI. The ends were cut back, 3 bases at V and 7 bases at J, with 10 bases in the middle. CDR3 size: 14 residues. CDR3 DNA: TGTGCCAGCTCACCTCTCACAGGCAATTCACCCCTCCACTTT. Translation: CASSPLTGNSPLHF.

The chain recombines TRBV19 with TRBJ2-2, with a possible D match to TRBD2 (6 bases). CDR1 is LNHDA and CDR2 is SQIVND in the germline V gene (reference sequence). V was cut by 6 bases and J by 6 bases, with 14 bases left in between. The CDR3 covers 14 residues. CDR3: CASRRDGYSGELFF. The CDR3 DNA follows: TGTGCCAGTAGGCGGGACGGTTACTCCGGGGAGCTGTTTTTT.

This clone has a single count. This sequence joins TRBV9 and TRBJ2-2; TRBD2 might be the D (6 bases). Trimming removed 0 bases from V and 0 bases from J, with 12 bases in between. The CDR3 runs 17 residues. CDR1 and CDR2 from the germline V gene are SGDLS and YYNGEE. The CDR3 reads CASSVVAGLSNTGELFF. CDR3 nucleotide sequence: TGTGCCAGCAGCGTAGTAGCCGGACTATCGAACACCGGGGAGCTGTTTTTT.

This clone was counted only a few times. The chain is built from TRBV20-1 and TRBJ2-4; D not resolved. V was shortened by 7 bases and J by 8 bases, with 12 bases between the two germline ends. The CDR3 contains 11 residues. Germline CDR1 DFQATT, CDR2 SNEGSKA (reference sequence). CDR3 in amino acids: CSVWAGDIQYF. The CDR3 nucleotides read TGCAGTGTATGGGCAGGCGACATTCAGTACTTC.

The chain couples TRBV10-1 to TRBJ2-5; TRBD2 matches at 10 bases. Germline assignment: CDR1 WNHNN and CDR2 SYGVQD (reference sequence). The J segment lost 3 bases and the V segment lost 7 bases, leaving 8 bases of the junction unmatched. The CDR3 covers 15 residues. The CDR3 bases are TGCGCCAGCACCATCCTAGCGGGAGTAGAAGAGACCCAGTACTTC. Amino acid sequence: CASTILAGVEETQYF.

This chain joins TRBV27 and TRBJ2-7; 7 bases line up with TRBD1. This CDR3 is 13 amino acids long. The ends lost 5 bases at V and 6 bases at J; junction bases unmatched: 7. Germline V gene lookup returns CDR1 MNHEY and CDR2 SMNVEV (reference sequence). CDR3 in DNA: TGTGCCAGCAGTCTCAGGGGGATTGGCGAGCAGTACTTC. Its protein is CASSLRGIGEQYF.

V usage is TRBV20-1 and J usage is TRBJ1-4; unclear D gene. The CDR3 loop spans 11 amino acids. CDR1 DFQATT and CDR2 SNEGSKA come from the germline V gene (reference sequence). V lost 2 bases to trimming and J lost 7 bases, with 5 bases between them. The CDR3 region has the DNA TGCAGTGCTAGAATGAGTGAAAAACTGTTTTTT. Protein: CSARMSEKLFF.

The rearrangement links TRBV2 to TRBJ1-2; D gene unclear. Germline lookup yields CDR1 SNHLY and CDR2 FYNNEI. This CDR3 has 12 residues. Trimming shortened V by 7 bases and J by 5 bases, and 11 bases separated the two germline ends. The CDR3 spells CASIRDGYGYTF. The CDR3 DNA is TGTGCCAGCATCAGAGACGGGTATGGCTACACCTTC.